The sequence of this T cell receptor (beta chain) was determined in a study of T cell repertoires in cytomegalovirus infection (dated by TCRdb to about 2019). Regarding the research as a whole: The peptide stimulations were aimed at well-studied HLA-B-restricted epitopes as well as recently identified HLA-C-restricted CMV epitopes, whose presentation resists viral immunomodulation. Donor HLA type was relevant to the analysis, because carriage of CMV infection together with the matching HLA type was indicated by public TCR beta signatures. Summary of the overall study and its limitations: Carriers of CMV infection plus the relevant HLA type were discriminated by the cumulative frequency of public TCR beta family members in the study cohort and in an independent approximately 360-donor cohort. In the ex vivo response, HLA-C-restricted CMV-specific TCR beta clonotypes were dominant, and in two of eight donors the single most frequent clonotype came from this HLA-C-restricted group.

The sample's treatment or condition label, in plain terms: in vitro stimulation with specific CMV peptide epitopes to enrich CMV-specific T cells. On this clonotype itself: This receptor's antigen is unknown. No base-level quality is on record; no much larger clone is a single base apart.

TCRdb lists the instrument as Illumina HiSeq 1500. Using fastp trimming at Q25 and MiXCR clonotype assembly, TCRdb reanalyzed the public sequencing data and kept in-frame beta chains. Each entry is one CDR3 protein sequence, shown with its most common DNA and genes. The sample records around 300,000 distinct CDR3 sequences, roughly a fifth of which are singletons. The leading ten clones occupy roughly a fifth of the sample. V was cut back by 1 base and J by 13 bases, leaving a gap of 10 bases between them. Measured from the cysteine to the phenylalanine, the CDR3 is 12 residues long. CDR3 DNA only is kept here, 36 bases in frame from base 1. The germline V gene gives CDR1 as SGHVS and CDR2 as FNYEAQ.

The V gene is TRBV7-6 and the J gene is TRBJ1-4; matching of 5 bases hints at TRBD1 as the D gene. The sequence was obtained from a human donor in good health (CMV status not recorded). Some clones in this sample may be carry-over from other donors' samples. Sample: cultured PBMCs, taken from culture after CMV antigen stimulation. Here the CDR3 is given as CASSLGDARLFF. Here is the DNA: TGTGCCAGCAGCTTAGGGGACGCCCGACTGTTTTTT.